The 21 T cell receptor beta chains in this list originate from one sample, sequenced in a study of T-cell reconstitution after alpha-beta-depleted transplantation in children (dated by TCRdb to about 2016). The library was prepared using PCR. The sequencer was an Illumina HiSeq 2500. To normalize quantification of the TCRbeta repertoire, the TCR libraries were built with molecular barcoding that relied on unique molecular identifiers. TCRdb ran its own pipeline on the public reads, namely fastp trimming at Q25 and MiXCR clone calling, and kept in-frame beta chains. Rows are combined by CDR3 protein, so each entry shows the most common genes and DNA. Recorded for this sample are about 610,000 distinct CDR3 sequences; roughly a tenth of them occurred a single time. The ten largest clonotypes hold around 4% of the sample. This sample comprised PBMCs from the stem cell graft donor, obtained from the stem cell graft. Every receptor here comes from a human donor who donated a stem cell graft to a child with acute myeloid leukemia.

This clonotype was observed a handful of times. This chain links TRBV20-1 with TRBJ1-5; D call uncertain. CDR1 DFQATT and CDR2 SNEGSKA come from the germline V gene (reference sequence). The CDR3 consists of 15 residues. The V end was cut by 1 base, the J end by 7 bases, with 17 bases between. CDR3 bases: TGCAGTGCTAGAGTTGAGGGATGGGGAGGACAGCCCCAGCATTTT. As protein: CSARVEGWGGQPQHF.

The gene calls are TRBV5-8 and TRBJ1-1; D unclear. CDR3 size: 12 residues. V gave up 0 bases and J gave up 5 bases, with 5 bases separating them. The V gene's germline CDR1 is SGHTS and CDR2 YDEGEE. The CDR3 DNA follows: TGTGCCAGCAGCTTGGTCACTACTGAAGCTTTCTTT. This codes for CASSLVTTEAFF.

This clonotype was observed many times. CDR3 in amino acids: CASSPRELYNGELFF. In DNA, the CDR3 is TGTGCCAGCAGCCCCAGGGAATTGTACAACGGGGAGCTGTTTTTT. The chain combines TRBV5-5 with TRBJ2-2; possible D gene TRBD1, 5 bases. Germline lookup yields CDR1 SGHKS and CDR2 YYEKEE (reference sequence). This CDR3 is 15 amino acids long. The V and J ends lost 4 bases and 7 bases respectively, with 17 bases between them.

This clonotype appeared a few times. V gene TRBV20-1 combines with J gene TRBJ2-1, with 14 bases that match TRBD2. This CDR3 contains 16 residues. V trimming: 6 bases; J trimming: 2 bases; junction bases outside the gene matches: 6. Looked up from germline, CDR1 is DFQATT and CDR2 is SNEGSKA (reference sequence). The DNA for the CDR3 is TGCAGTGCGGGACTAGCGGGAGTATCACCCTACAATGAGCAGTTCTTC. Amino acid sequence: CSAGLAGVSPYNEQFF.

This clonotype was counted ten times or more. The rearrangement links TRBV5-6 to TRBJ2-5; D may correspond to TRBD1 or TRBD2 (6 bases each). Germline lookup yields CDR1 SGHDT and CDR2 YYEEEE. This CDR3 is built from 15 residues. The ends were cut back, 2 bases at V and 2 bases at J, with 13 bases in the middle. The CDR3 DNA reads TGTGCCAGCAGCTTAAGAGGGGGGAAACAAGAGACCCAGTACTTC. Residues: CASSLRGGKQETQYF.

This clonotype was observed a few times. The chain links TRBV7-9 to TRBJ2-7, with unresolved D. This CDR3 spans 14 amino acids. CDR1 is SEHNR, CDR2 FQNEAQ, per germline (reference sequence). Trimming took 5 bases from V and 5 from J, leaving 16 bases between them. CDR3 in amino acids: CASSQDPKGDEQYF. Written as DNA, the CDR3 is TGTGCCAGCAGCCAAGACCCTAAGGGTGACGAGCAGTACTTC. Based on the CDR3 plus reference TRBV7-9 and TRBJ2-7, the full variable domain is DTGVSQNPRHKITKRGQNVTFRCDPISEHNRLYWYRQTLGQGPEFLTYFQNEAQLEKSRLLSDRFSAERPKGSFSTLEIQRTEQGDSAMYLCASSQDPKGDEQYFGPGTRLTVT.

This clonotype was counted between two and nine times. The rearrangement joins TRBV27 to TRBJ2-2, with TRBD1 identical over 8 bases. Germline CDR1 and CDR2: MNHEY and SMNVEV (reference sequence). The CDR3 is 19 amino acids. Unmatched junction bases numbered 11, after V lost 0 bases and J lost 2 bases. The CDR3 DNA reads TGTGCCAGCAGTTTATCACCAGGGGGCTTTTCCCCTAACACCGGGGAGCTGTTTTTT. It translates to CASSLSPGGFSPNTGELFF.

V is TRBV20-1 and J is TRBJ2-1, with 8 bases that match TRBD2. CDR1 DFQATT and CDR2 SNEGSKA come from the germline V gene (reference sequence). The junction had 10 bases not matched to a gene; V was cut back by 0 bases and J by 0 bases. The CDR3 is 18 residues long. DNA of the CDR3: TGCAGTGCTAGAGATATATTCGGGGGGGGAAGCTCCTACAATGAGCAGTTCTTC. Translating it yields CSARDIFGGGSSYNEQFF.

J is TRBJ2-2 and V is TRBV20-1; D remains unclear. Germline values: CDR1 DFQATT, CDR2 SNEGSKA (reference sequence). The CDR3 loop spans 14 amino acids. The V end was cut by 3 bases, the J end by 0 bases, with 8 bases between. This CDR3 reads CSASSNPNTGELFF. The CDR3 nucleotides read TGCAGTGCTAGCTCCAACCCGAACACCGGGGAGCTGTTTTTT.

This clonotype was counted many times. V is TRBV12-3 or TRBV12-4 and J is TRBJ2-7; D is unresolved. V lost 6 bases and J 5 bases, leaving 17 bases between the germline ends. The CDR3 spans 14 residues. CDR3 bases: TGTGCCAGCAGATACGACCCCACTAAAGACGAGCAGTACTTC. Translation gives CASRYDPTKDEQYF.

There are many counts of this clonotype. This rearrangement joins TRBV29-1 to TRBJ1-2, with D possibly being TRBD1 (5 bases). CDR1 and CDR2 from the germline V gene are SQVTM and ANQGSEA. Trimming shortened V by 5 bases and J by 2 bases, and 12 bases separated the two germline ends. This CDR3 contains 13 residues. CDR3 DNA: TGCAGCGTTAGACAGCCAAACAACTATGGCTACACCTTC. This codes for CSVRQPNNYGYTF. The full variable domain, rest sourced from reference TRBV29-1 and TRBJ1-2, is SAVISQKPSRDICQRGTSLTIQCQVDSQVTMMFWYRQQPGQSLTLIATANQGSEATYESGFVIDKFPISRPNLTFSTLTVSNMSPEDSSIYLCSVRQPNNYGYTFGSGTRLTVV.

This clonotype was observed many times. The J gene is TRBJ2-1, the V gene TRBV7-3, with a tentative D call TRBD2 (5 bases). CDR1 SGHTA and CDR2 FQGTGA come from the germline V gene. CDR3 length equals 15 residues. V lost 1 base and J lost 4, with 11 bases in between. The CDR3 region has the DNA TGTGCCAGCAGCTTAATCGCTACTAGTTACAATGAGCAGTTCTTC. Its translation is CASSLIATSYNEQFF.

This clonotype was observed many times. DNA of the CDR3: TGCAGTGCCCCAGATGCGGCCCAGCTAACAGATACGCAGTATTTT. Protein: CSAPDAAQLTDTQYF. The chain carries TRBV20-1 and TRBJ2-3; no firm D call. Germline V lookup: CDR1 DFQATT, CDR2 SNEGSKA (reference sequence). This CDR3 spans 15 amino acids. V lost 6 bases to trimming and J lost 3 bases, with 19 bases between them.

This clonotype was seen repeatedly, ten times or more. The rearrangement joins TRBV28 to TRBJ1-3; D uncertain. Germline assignment: CDR1 MDHEN and CDR2 SYDVKM. This CDR3 is built from 15 residues. V was cut by 3 bases and J by 0 bases, with 9 bases left in between. The CDR3 nucleotides read TGTGCCAGCAGTTTCGGTTCTTACTCTGGAAACACCATATATTTT. It is translated as CASSFGSYSGNTIYF. Filled out from reference TRBV28 and TRBJ1-3, the complete variable domain reads DVKVTQSSRYLVKRTGEKVFLECVQDMDHENMFWYRQDPGLGLRLIYFSYDVKMKEKGDIPEGYSVSREKKERFSLILESASTNQTSMYLCASSFGSYSGNTIYFGEGSWLTVV.

There are a few counts of this clonotype. The chain has TRBV20-1 and TRBJ2-3; D might be TRBD2 (5 bases). CDR3 length: 15 amino acids. Per germline, CDR1 DFQATT and CDR2 SNEGSKA (reference sequence). V dropped 5 bases and J dropped 4 bases, with 19 bases sitting between them. The CDR3 DNA reads as TGCAGTGCTCCCAACTCACGGGGAAAGGCAGATACGCAGTATTTT. It codes for CSAPNSRGKADTQYF.

This clonotype was recorded many times. The gene calls are TRBV5-1 and TRBJ2-2, with a possible D match to TRBD2 (5 bases). Trimming took off 0 bases at V and 8 bases at J, with 17 bases between the two ends. The CDR3 contains 16 residues. Per germline, CDR1 SGHRS and CDR2 YFSETQ. The CDR3 nucleotides are TGCGCCAGCAGCTTGGCCTTTGGGAGTACCGCGGGGGAGCTGTTTTTT. Encoded protein: CASSLAFGSTAGELFF.

As regards this clonotype: One end of the junction varies from germline; a read error may be responsible. CDR3 region: CSARPARQSVASKPQHF. In DNA, the CDR3 is TGCAGCGCTAGGCCCGCGCGGCAGAGTGTCGCTTCGAAGCCCCAGCATTTT. The chain has TRBV20-1 and TRBJ1-5, with unresolved D. Germline V lookup: CDR1 DFQATT, CDR2 SNEGSKA (reference sequence). This CDR3 contains 17 residues.

This clonotype appeared a few times. The gene calls are TRBV20-1 and TRBJ2-5, with TRBD2 identical over 10 bases. V dropped 1 base and J dropped 5; count of bases not matched to a gene: 7. Per germline, CDR1 DFQATT and CDR2 SNEGSKA (reference sequence). This CDR3 has 15 residues. CDR3 in amino acids: CSARAASGSWETQYF. The CDR3 nucleotides are TGCAGTGCTAGAGCTGCTAGCGGGAGTTGGGAGACCCAGTACTTC.

This clonotype turned up a few times. J is TRBJ2-1 and V is TRBV20-1; TRBD1 or TRBD2 may be the D gene (6 bases each). The CDR3 contains 18 residues. With 0 bases removed from V and 7 bases from J, the gap between germline ends came to 25 bases. CDR1 is DFQATT, CDR2 SNEGSKA, per germline (reference sequence). CDR3 in amino acids: CSARDFWGAGQSRNEQFF. The CDR3 nucleotides are TGCAGTGCTAGAGACTTCTGGGGGGCGGGGCAGAGTAGGAATGAGCAGTTCTTC.

The gene calls are TRBV20-1 and TRBJ2-7; 16 bases are a match to TRBD2. There are 16 residues in the CDR3. The V gene's germline CDR1 is DFQATT and CDR2 SNEGSKA (reference sequence). J lost 5 bases, V lost 5 bases, and 9 bases had no gene match. CDR3 coding DNA: TGCAGTGCTCCGGGACTAGCGGGAGGGTATGGGAACGAGCAGTACTTC. Its protein is CSAPGLAGGYGNEQYF.

At least ten counts were recorded for this clonotype. The rearrangement links TRBV18 to TRBJ2-7; no clear D gene. Trimming left V 1 base short and J 5 bases short, with 12 bases between. Per germline, CDR1 KGHSH and CDR2 LQKENI. The CDR3 contains 14 residues. In nucleotides, the CDR3 is TGTGCCAGCTCACCACTTCCCTTTGGGAACGAGCAGTACTTC. Amino acids: CASSPLPFGNEQYF.